What follows are 20 T cell receptor beta chains derived from one specimen sequenced in a study of cytomegalovirus exposure and HLA in healthy donors. Researchers ran the PCR with 60 Vbeta and 13 Jbeta primers. The protocol was immunoSEQ multiplex PCR, while the TCRdb copy is restricted to in-frame clones and leaves out a portion. The sample yields 150,000 or so clones, roughly 78% seen once. Sequencing was carried out using PBMCs. These receptors were obtained from a man aged 18 to 30 in good health and CMV-seropositive.

The rearrangement links TRBV7-2 to TRBJ2-7, with D possibly matching TRBD1 (6 bases). The CDR3 has 15 residues. Trimming cost V 5 bases and J 0 bases, with 14 bases left between them. Germline V gene data show CDR1 as SGHTA and CDR2 as FQGNSA. The CDR3 loop reads CASSQRGTDSYEQYF. Here the CDR3 DNA reads TGTGCCAGCAGCCAGAGGGGGACGGACTCCTACGAGCAGTACTTC.

CDR3: CASSPQTSYGYTF. The DNA of the CDR3 is TGTGCCAGCAGTCCACAGACCTCCTATGGCTACACCTTC. The chain joins TRBV6-6 to TRBJ1-2; D not resolved. With 5 bases removed from V and 4 bases from J, the gap between germline ends came to 11 bases. The CDR3 totals 13 residues. Germline V gene sequence: CDR1 MNHNY, CDR2 SVGAGI (reference sequence).

The V gene is TRBV4-1, the J gene TRBJ2-1; D is ambiguous. V lost 0 bases, J lost 5 bases, and 8 bases lay in between. Germline V gene data show CDR1 as MGHRA and CDR2 as YSYEKL. The CDR3 contains 14 residues. The CDR3 here is CASSQDTRDNEQFF. The DNA for the CDR3 is TGCGCCAGCAGCCAAGATACCCGAGACAATGAGCAGTTCTTC.

The chain recombines TRBV7-3 with TRBJ2-7, with TRBD1 matching 9 bases. Germline CDR1 reads SGHTA; CDR2 reads FQGTGA. There are 15 residues in the CDR3. Trimming removed 5 bases from V and 3 bases from J; junction bases left unmatched: 8. The CDR3, as DNA: TGTGCCAGCAGCGTCGAATCGGGACAGGGCTACGAGCAGTACTTC. This gives the protein CASSVESGQGYEQYF.

V is TRBV4-2 and J is TRBJ2-3; D might be TRBD2 (7 bases). The ends were cut back, 3 bases at V and 3 bases at J, with 19 bases in the middle. The CDR3 covers 17 residues. Germline values: CDR1 LGHNA, CDR2 YNFKEQ. This chain's CDR3 is CASSQVLQGGWTDTQYF. The CDR3 nucleotides are TGTGCCAGCAGCCAGGTCTTACAGGGAGGGTGGACAGATACGCAGTATTTT.

The V gene is TRBV9, the J gene TRBJ2-7; TRBD1 matches 9 bases. Germline-derived CDR1 and CDR2 are SGDLS and YYNGEE. There are 15 residues in the CDR3. Losses at the gene ends were 0 bases for V and 6 bases for J; bases not matched to a gene: 7. Here the CDR3 reads CASSVVGTGNSEQYF. DNA for the CDR3: TGTGCCAGCAGCGTAGTCGGGACAGGGAACTCCGAGCAGTACTTC.

This chain connects TRBV14 to TRBJ2-5; TRBD2 matches 7 bases. CDR3 length: 14 amino acids. Unmatched junction bases numbered 5, after V lost 6 bases and J lost 1 base. From germline, CDR1 is SGHDN and CDR2 FVKESK. The CDR3: CASRPGTTQETQYF. The CDR3 DNA sequence: TGTGCCAGCAGGCCCGGGACTACCCAAGAGACCCAGTACTTC. Together with reference TRBV14 and TRBJ2-5, the CDR3 gives the full variable domain: EAGVTQFPSHSVIEKGQTVTLRCDPISGHDNLYWYRRVMGKEIKFLLHFVKESKQDESGMPNNRFLAERTGGTYSTLKVQPAELEDSGVYFCASRPGTTQETQYFGPGTRLLVL.

The chain uses TRBV5-1 and TRBJ2-7; D might be TRBD2 (5 bases). The CDR3 runs 16 residues. Trimming left V 4 bases short and J 5 bases short, with 22 bases between. Germline CDR1 SGHRS, CDR2 YFSETQ. The CDR3, as DNA: TGCGCCAGCAGCCGGGGTGGGAGAGGCCCCGATAACGAGCAGTACTTC. Translation gives CASSRGGRGPDNEQYF.

Written as DNA, the CDR3 is TGTGCCAGCAGCTTTCCCGGGCGGGGGGTCACTGAAGCTTTCTTT. Translated, it gives CASSFPGRGVTEAFF. V is TRBV11-2 and J is TRBJ1-1, with a possible D match to TRBD1 (5 bases). This CDR3 comprises 15 residues. With 3 bases removed from V and 4 bases from J, the gap between germline ends came to 15 bases. The germline gives CDR1 SGHAT, CDR2 FQNNGV.

The chain employs TRBV6-1 and TRBJ1-4; maybe TRBD1 (5 bases). CDR1 is MNHNS and CDR2 is SASEGT in the germline V gene. CDR3 length: 11 residues. V lost 6 bases and J 6 bases, leaving 5 bases between the germline ends. This CDR3 reads CASRQDEKLFF. The CDR3 nucleotides are TGTGCCAGCAGACAGGATGAAAAACTGTTTTTT.

The rearrangement joins TRBV2 to TRBJ2-5, with 9 bases that match TRBD1. The DNA end is more similar to TRBJ2-7, so the J call may be wrong. This CDR3 is built from 15 residues. The germline gives CDR1 SNHLY, CDR2 FYNNEI. Written as DNA, the CDR3 is TGTGCCAGCAGCGCCGGGACAGGGTCTGTCTACGAGCAGTACTTC. Its translation is CASSAGTGSVYEQYF.

The chain links TRBV9 to TRBJ2-7; 9 bases agree with TRBD2. Trimming took 0 bases from V and 6 from J; bases not matched to a gene: 7. Germline loops: CDR1 SGDLS, CDR2 YYNGEE. The CDR3 runs 15 residues. The CDR3 DNA is TGTGCCAGCAGCGTAGGGACTAGCGAAGCTCGCGAGCAGTACTTC. Translating gives CASSVGTSEAREQYF.

The chain couples TRBV28 to TRBJ2-1, with 14 nucleotides matching TRBD2. After removal of 10 bases from V and 5 bases from J, the junction contained 4 bases not matched to a gene. Germline-derived CDR1 and CDR2 are MDHEN and SYDVKM. The CDR3 runs 14 residues. CDR3 sequence reads: CATLGLAGDNEQFF. The CDR3 DNA is TGTGCCACCCTGGGACTAGCGGGAGACAATGAGCAGTTCTTC.

The rearrangement links TRBV28 to TRBJ1-2; D ambiguous. The CDR3 sequence is 15 residues long. V was cut by 4 bases and J by 3 bases, with 15 bases left in between. In germline, CDR1 is MDHEN, CDR2 SYDVKM. This chain's CDR3 is CASSSSTEGDYGYTF. The CDR3 coding sequence is TGTGCCAGCAGTTCTAGCACGGAGGGCGACTATGGCTACACCTTC.

The genes are TRBV4-1 and TRBJ2-7, with 7 bases matching TRBD2. The CDR3 sequence is 19 residues long. Looked up from germline, CDR1 is MGHRA and CDR2 is YSYEKL. Trimming cost V 0 bases and J 5 bases; bases outside gene matches: 19. CDR3 region: CASSQDVGLRGRARNEQYF. The CDR3, as DNA: TGCGCCAGCAGCCAAGACGTAGGGTTGCGGGGGAGGGCGAGGAACGAGCAGTACTTC.

The rearrangement links TRBV25-1 to TRBJ1-1; no firm D call. The CDR3 consists of 13 residues. The germline CDR1 and CDR2 sequences are MGHDK and SYGVNS. Trimming removed 3 bases from V and 2 bases from J, with 7 bases in between. The CDR3 sequence is CASSDKINTEAFF. In nucleotides, the CDR3 is TGTGCCAGCAGTGATAAAATCAACACTGAAGCTTTCTTT. Full variable domain (rest looked up from reference TRBV25-1 and TRBJ1-1): EADIYQTPRYLVIGTGKKITLECSQTMGHDKMYWYQQDPGMELHLIHYSYGVNSTEKGDLSSESTVSRIRTEHFPLTLESARPSHTSQYLCASSDKINTEAFFGQGTRLTVV.

The chain has TRBV18 and TRBJ2-1; TRBD1 agrees at 11 bases. The CDR3 is 15 residues long. CDR1 is KGHSH, CDR2 LQKENI, per germline. Unmatched junction bases numbered 3, after V lost 3 bases and J lost 5 bases. The CDR3, as DNA: TGTGCCAGCTCACCGGGACAGGGGGTCGACAATGAGCAGTTCTTC. Translated, it gives CASSPGQGVDNEQFF.

The rearrangement uses TRBV29-1 and TRBJ2-7; D possibly corresponds to TRBD2 (6 bases). V was pared by 7 bases and J by 5 bases, with 15 bases between. The CDR3 spans 12 residues. Germline values: CDR1 SQVTM, CDR2 ANQGSEA. The CDR3 sequence is CSGGRTRDEQYF. Written as DNA, the CDR3 is TGCAGCGGGGGGAGGACACGCGACGAGCAGTACTTC.

The genes are TRBV5-1 and TRBJ1-2, with D maybe TRBD1 (5 bases). This CDR3 is 14 amino acids long. V was cut by 0 bases and J by 3 bases, with 9 bases left in between. Germline V lookup: CDR1 SGHRS, CDR2 YFSETQ. This CDR3 reads CASSLAGRDYGYTF. CDR3 DNA: TGCGCCAGCAGCTTGGCCGGCAGGGACTATGGCTACACCTTC.

This chain joins TRBV5-1 and TRBJ2-1; 9 bases map to TRBD1. The CDR3 length is 15 residues. The V gene end was trimmed by 0 bases and the J gene end by 8 bases; junction bases not matched to a gene: 6. CDR1 SGHRS and CDR2 YFSETQ come from the germline V gene. The DNA for the CDR3 is TGCGCCAGCAGCTTGGACAGGGGGCTAAGATATGAGCAGTTCTTC. It specifies CASSLDRGLRYEQFF.